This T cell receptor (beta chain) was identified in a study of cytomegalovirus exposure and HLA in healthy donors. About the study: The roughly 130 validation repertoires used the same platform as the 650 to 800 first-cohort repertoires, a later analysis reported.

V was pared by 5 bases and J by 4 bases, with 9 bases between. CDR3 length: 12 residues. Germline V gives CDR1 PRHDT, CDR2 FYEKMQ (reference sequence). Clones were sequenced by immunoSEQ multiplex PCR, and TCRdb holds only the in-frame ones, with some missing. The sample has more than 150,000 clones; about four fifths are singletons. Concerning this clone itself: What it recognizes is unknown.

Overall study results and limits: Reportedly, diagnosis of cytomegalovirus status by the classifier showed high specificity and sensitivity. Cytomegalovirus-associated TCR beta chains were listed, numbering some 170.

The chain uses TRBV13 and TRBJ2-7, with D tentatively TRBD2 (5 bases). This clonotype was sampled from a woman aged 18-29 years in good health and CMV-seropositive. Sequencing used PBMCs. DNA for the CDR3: TGTGCCAGCAGCATCCGGGGTTACGAGCAGTACTTC. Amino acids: CASSIRGYEQYF.